A selection of T cell receptor beta chains follows, all from one sample in a study of glioma-infiltrating T cells after dendritic cell vaccination. TCRdb's copy holds only in-frame clones and misses some; the assay was immunoSEQ multiplex PCR. The sample has approximately 64,000 clones; 82% are singletons. Specimen: blood, collected before dendritic cell vaccination. Every receptor here comes from a human donor with glioblastoma. Each CDR3 is given with its conserved first and last residue. The D gene is left open where the match is weak. The size of a clone is reported for some rows only, either as once, few or many, or as a class for expanded clones.

.	TRBV15	TRBD1	TRBJ2-7	CATSRDPGTGSYEQYF	TGTGCCACCAGCAGAGATCCAGGGACAGGTTCCTACGAGCAGTACTTC
.	TRBV5-1	TRBD1	TRBJ2-2	CASIGDRVNTGELFF	TGCGCCAGCATAGGGGACAGGGTAAACACCGGGGAGCTGTTTTTT
.	TRBV2	.	TRBJ1-4	CASKDTRKSKLFF	TGTGCCAGCAAGGACACCCGAAAGTCAAAACTGTTTTTT
.	TRBV11-1	.	TRBJ2-3	CASSLVSEDTQYF	TGTGCCAGCAGCTTAGTTTCCGAGGATACGCAGTATTTT
.	TRBV5-1	TRBD2	TRBJ2-7	CASSLAGAGGVYEQYF	TGCGCCAGCAGCTTGGCGGGAGCGGGGGGGGTCTACGAGCAGTACTTC
.	TRBV7-9	.	TRBJ2-1	CASSSLAGADGEQFF	TGTGCCAGCAGCTCCCTTGCGGGGGCCGACGGTGAGCAGTTCTTC
few	TRBV2	.	TRBJ1-1	CASSGEGTPNTEAFF	TGTGCCAGCAGTGGGGAGGGGACACCGAACACTGAAGCTTTCTTT
.	TRBV23-1	TRBD1	TRBJ1-6	CASSQPYHRGQRSSYNSPLHF	TGCGCCAGCAGTCAACCGTACCACAGGGGGCAAAGAAGCTCCTATAATTCACCCCTCCACTTT
.	TRBV6-1	.	TRBJ2-7	CASKEVYEQYF	TGTGCCAGCAAAGAGGTCTACGAGCAGTACTTC
.	TRBV2	.	TRBJ1-6	CASNLAPRDVSPLHF	TGTGCCAGCAATCTGGCCCCACGGGATGTTTCACCCCTCCACTTT
.	TRBV11-2	.	TRBJ1-2	CASSLDLQVKGYTF	TGTGCCAGCAGCTTAGATTTACAGGTGAAAGGCTACACCTTC
once	TRBV5-1	TRBD1	TRBJ1-2	CASSFGPDRGDYGYTF	TGCGCCAGCAGCTTTGGGCCCGACAGGGGGGACTATGGCTACACCTTC
once	TRBV13	.	TRBJ2-5	CASSLGGEQETQYF	TGTGCCAGCAGCTTAGGAGGGGAACAAGAGACCCAGTACTTC
.	TRBV7-8	.	TRBJ1-5	CASSPTGRGQPQHF	TGTGCCAGCAGCCCTACAGGGAGAGGTCAGCCCCAGCATTTT
.	TRBV28	TRBD1	TRBJ1-2	CASSKSDRARRGYTF	TGTGCCAGCAGCAAATCCGACAGGGCCCGTCGCGGCTACACCTTC
.	TRBV9	.	TRBJ1-6	CASSARESRNSPLHF	TGTGCCAGCAGCGCCAGGGAATCAAGGAATTCACCCCTCCACTTT
.	TRBV5-6	TRBD2	TRBJ2-1	CASTPPGQTLAGAYNEQFF	TGTGCCAGCACCCCCCCGGGACAGACACTAGCGGGGGCCTACAATGAGCAGTTCTTC
.	TRBV5-1	.	TRBJ1-6	CASSLGTRNSPLHF	TGCGCCAGCAGCCTCGGGACTCGGAATTCACCCCTCCACTTT
.	TRBV19	TRBD1	TRBJ1-2	CASSILQPTGGAGYTF	TGTGCCAGTAGTATCCTACAGCCTACAGGGGGAGCTGGCTACACCTTC
.	TRBV4-1	.	TRBJ2-1	CASSQDFQEHYNEQFF	TGCGCCAGCAGCCAAGATTTCCAGGAACACTACAATGAGCAGTTCTTC
few	TRBV19	.	TRBJ1-1	CASRGVNTEAFF	TGTGCCAGTCGGGGGGTGAACACTGAAGCTTTCTTT
.	TRBV11-3	TRBD1	TRBJ1-5	CASSLGGQGSNQPQHF	TGTGCCAGCAGCTTAGGCGGACAGGGTAGCAATCAGCCCCAGCATTTT
.	TRBV5-1	TRBD1	TRBJ2-5	CASSWGQGMETQYF	TGCGCCAGCAGCTGGGGACAGGGGATGGAGACCCAGTACTTC
few	TRBV6-1	TRBD1	TRBJ1-2	CASSESRGLDGYTF	TGTGCCAGCAGTGAAAGCAGGGGGCTAGATGGCTACACCTTC
.	TRBV15	.	TRBJ2-2	CATRGGAYTGELFF	TGTGCCACCAGGGGCGGGGCGTACACCGGGGAGCTGTTTTTT
.	TRBV10-1	.	TRBJ2-3	CASSDPTGIDTQYF	TGCGCCAGCAGTGACCCCACAGGGATAGATACGCAGTATTTT
.	TRBV6-1	.	TRBJ2-5	CASRSRGGETQYF	TGTGCCAGCAGGTCCCGAGGTGGTGAGACCCAGTACTTC
.	TRBV11-2	.	TRBJ2-5	CASSLALETQYF	TGTGCCAGCAGCTTAGCCCTGGAGACCCAGTACTTC